This T cell receptor beta chain originates from a study of T cell responses to AZD1222 COVID-19 vaccine. Study-wide results and limits: Repertoires were collected only later (after the peak T cell response had occurred). Donors skewed white British and female; clonal diversity was possibly underestimated. Just a handful of AZD1222 recipients were seropositive at baseline. Spike was spanned by vaccine-associated CD4 TCRs, which were dominant at 160-218 and 743-854.

Measured with immunoSEQ multiplex PCR; TCRdb has only the in-frame clones, and not every one. The table shows 130,000 or so clones, with around 89% occurring only once. Trimming cost V 6 bases and J 2 bases, with 17 bases left between them. CDR1 and CDR2 from the germline V gene are MNHEY and SMNVEV (reference sequence). There are 15 residues in the CDR3. Comments on this clone: Its cognate antigen is unknown.

This chain uses TRBV27 with TRBJ2-7; D tentatively reads TRBD1 or TRBD2 (5 bases each). The sample consisted of peripheral blood, taken on day 0 of MenACWY control vaccination. The clonotype was recovered from an adult in good health. The CDR3 sequence: CASRGPGRAPYEQYF. The CDR3 DNA is TGTGCCAGCAGGGGACCAGGCAGGGCCCCCTACGAGCAGTACTTC.